This T cell receptor beta chain is drawn from a study of blood T cell repertoires in COVID-19 (dated by TCRdb to the early 2020s). Study-level background: Collaborator samples came from the United States, Italy and Spain and covered acute and convalescent phases of COVID-19. The prospective study material was composed of cDNA or gDNA derived from T cells, B-cell-depleted T cells, or PBMCs. Deeply sampled blood TCRbeta repertoires from subjects exposed to, actively infected with, or recovered from COVID-19 were included in the dataset. A freely available public database, intended as a resource for researchers studying the immune response to SARS-CoV-2, is where the repertoires were released. The samples were drawn from the first 160 participants of the ongoing ImmuneRACE study and from 1,200 or so subjects provided by 6 global collaborators. The sample metadata nearly always contained a de-identified subject ID, COVID-19 status, age in years and sex. Where HLA class I and class II types were available, the types were taken from metadata supplied by the sample provider, not from assay-based typing. Overall results and qualifications from the work: The amount of clinical and demographic metadata varied by source and participant and was provided uncurated.

TCRbeta CDR3 regions were amplified from genomic DNA using the immunoSEQ Assay, a bias-controlled multiplex PCR. Per the authors' processing: The number of nucleated cells in each sample was estimated from the amplification of reference gene primers within the assay. Sequence reads were collapsed and filtered to measure the absolute abundance of every unique TCRbeta CDR3 rearrangement. Productive Simpson clonality was computed per sample as the square root of Simpson's diversity index over productive rearrangements. In TCRdb, the immuneACCESS table is reduced to in-frame sequences with V and J assigned. These tables do not hold every clone; where another copy was compared, an unresolved V gene accounts for under half, and the others remain unexplained. That table supplies the V and J calls and clone size; D and trimming were determined from the DNA. Present in this sample are a few hundred thousand clones, about 91% of which were seen just once. The biggest ten clones account for over 1.2% of the sample.

Concerning this clone: Its binding antigen is unknown. The sample holds no much larger clone one base away, and base qualities are not on file.

V sheds 2 bases and J sheds 3 bases, leaving 5 bases between their ends. Via the germline V gene (reference sequence), CDR1 is PRHDT and CDR2 FYEKMQ. Measured from the cysteine to the phenylalanine, the CDR3 is 13 residues long. The kept DNA is CDR3 alone, 39 bases in frame from the first base. Collaborating institutions collected whole blood in K2EDTA tubes following their own protocols. For TCRbeta analysis, collaborator samples were shipped as frozen whole blood, as isolated PBMCs, or as DNA extracted from either sample type. The sequence was obtained from a man older than 75 with acute or convalescent COVID-19. The sequenced sample was peripheral blood. The sequence links TRBV13 to TRBJ1-3; TRBD1 is possibly the D segment (5 matching bases). The CDR3 protein sequence reads: CASSLRGGNTIYF. The DNA sequence is given as TGTGCCAGCAGCTTAAGGGGTGGAAACACCATATATTTT.